This TCR beta chain appears in the sequencing data of a study of blood T cells in healthy people across ages. Through a sample-barcoded 5' primer and a J-beta primer mix, a second PCR was run for roughly 7 to 12 cycles. Each of the cDNA molecules was tagged by a template-switch adaptor with 12 random nucleotides. MiXCR, run by TCRdb on the 5' RACE reads, gives a single entry per CDR3 protein. The sample lists about 700,000 distinct CDR3 sequences, roughly 32% occurring once. V was clipped by 5 bases and J by 0 bases, with 13 bases between them. Germline-derived CDR1 and CDR2 are PRHDT and FYEKMQ (reference sequence). The CDR3 covers 15 residues. Study conclusions and caveats: A strong correlation was found between TCR beta diversity and the percentage of naive T cells. Higher diversity, along with more naive CD4+ cells, distinguished long-lived donors from aged donors. Estimated diversity that came from one million T cells was considered an underestimate.

This clonotype appeared many times. The antigen is undetermined. V is TRBV13 and J is TRBJ2-5; no clear D gene. The TCR comes from a woman older than 75 in good health. Sequencing was performed on blood. For the CDR3, the DNA is TGTGCCAGCAGCGCAAAGGTCGGATACCAAGAGACCCAGTACTTC. Amino acids: CASSAKVGYQETQYF.